A single T cell receptor beta chain is shown here with its context. Its antigen is still unknown. This CDR3 is built from 17 residues. Germline V gives CDR1 SEHNR, CDR2 FQNEAQ (reference sequence). V gave up 3 bases and J gave up 0 bases, with 15 bases separating them. The sample is drawn from a study of post-analysis software for immune sequencing data. Study-level information: The patients showed relapsing-remitting, secondary progressive and progressive-relapsing multiple sclerosis courses.

Study results and limitations: Higher frequency in patients than in controls was seen for roughly five TRBV segments, with TRBV5-6, TRBV5-1 and TRBV20-1 among them.

Libraries were made from TCR beta cDNA, and they carried unique molecular identifiers. TCRdb reprocessed the PCR reads with MiXCR, giving one entry per CDR3 protein. The top ten clones hold about 11% of a sample with roughly 650,000 distinct CDR3 sequences, approximately 59% of them seen once. This receptor was taken from a girl aged 2 to 10 with multiple sclerosis. V and J are TRBV7-9 and TRBJ2-1; possible D gene TRBD1, 6 bases. Specimen: blood. The CDR3 region has the DNA TGTGCCAGCAGCTTGCGGACAGCGGTGAGCTCCTACAATGAGCAGTTCTTC. It translates to CASSLRTAVSSYNEQFF. Together with reference TRBV7-9 and TRBJ2-1, the CDR3 gives the full variable domain: DTGVSQNPRHKITKRGQNVTFRCDPISEHNRLYWYRQTLGQGPEFLTYFQNEAQLEKSRLLSDRFSAERPKGSFSTLEIQRTEQGDSAMYLCASSLRTAVSSYNEQFFGPGTRLTVL.